This TCR beta chain is from a study of cytomegalovirus exposure and HLA in healthy donors. The study's findings and limits: The study put 150 or so TCR beta chains on its list as cytomegalovirus-associated. Whilst most TCR sequences proved rare, a subset of public TCRs occurred across many donors.

Comment on this clone: Antigen: not known.

PCR primers comprised 60 Vbeta and 13 Jbeta primers. This table comes from immunoSEQ multiplex PCR, and its TCRdb copy is limited to in-frame clones, with some not included. The sample carries tens of thousands of clones, around 80% recorded once. Donors had nominal health at sampling but likely had unrecorded immune exposures. Germline trimming cut 6 bases from V and 0 bases from J; bases unmatched to any gene: 6. CDR1 SEHNR and CDR2 FQNEAQ come from the germline V gene (reference sequence). The CDR3 loop spans 15 amino acids. This clonotype originated in a man younger than 45 in good health and CMV-seronegative. The chain has TRBV7-9 and TRBJ1-1; 8 bases are shared with TRBD1. Sequencing was performed on PBMCs. The CDR3 DNA reads TGTGCCAGCAGGGCGACAGGGGCCCTGAACACTGAAGCTTTCTTT. This gives the protein CASRATGALNTEAFF.